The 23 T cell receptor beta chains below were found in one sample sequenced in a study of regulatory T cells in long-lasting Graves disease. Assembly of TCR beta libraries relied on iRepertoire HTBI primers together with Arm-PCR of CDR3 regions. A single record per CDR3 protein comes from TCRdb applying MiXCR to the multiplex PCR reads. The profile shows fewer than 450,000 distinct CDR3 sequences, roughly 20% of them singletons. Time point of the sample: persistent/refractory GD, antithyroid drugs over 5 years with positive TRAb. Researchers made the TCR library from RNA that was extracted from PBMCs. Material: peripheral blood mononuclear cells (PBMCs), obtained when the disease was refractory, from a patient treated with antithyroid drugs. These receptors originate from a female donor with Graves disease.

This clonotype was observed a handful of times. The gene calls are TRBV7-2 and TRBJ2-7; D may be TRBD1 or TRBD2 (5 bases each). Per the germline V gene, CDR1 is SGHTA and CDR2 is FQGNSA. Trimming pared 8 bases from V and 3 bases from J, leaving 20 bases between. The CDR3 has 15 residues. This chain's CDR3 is CASGPGTVPLYEQYF. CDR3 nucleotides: TGTGCCAGCGGCCCCGGGACCGTCCCTCTCTACGAGCAGTACTTC.

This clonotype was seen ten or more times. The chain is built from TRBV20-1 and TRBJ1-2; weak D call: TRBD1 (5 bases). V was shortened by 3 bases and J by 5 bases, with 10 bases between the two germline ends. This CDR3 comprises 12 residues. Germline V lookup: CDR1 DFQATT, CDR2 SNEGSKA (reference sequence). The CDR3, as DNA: TGCAGTGCTAGGACAGCACTTTATGGCTACACCTTC. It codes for CSARTALYGYTF.

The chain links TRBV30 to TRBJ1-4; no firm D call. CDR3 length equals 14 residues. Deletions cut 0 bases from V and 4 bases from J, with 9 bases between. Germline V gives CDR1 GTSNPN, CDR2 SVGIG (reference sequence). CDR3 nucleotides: TGTGCCTGGAGTGTCGGTCAGAGTAATGAAAAACTGTTTTTT. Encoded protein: CAWSVGQSNEKLFF.

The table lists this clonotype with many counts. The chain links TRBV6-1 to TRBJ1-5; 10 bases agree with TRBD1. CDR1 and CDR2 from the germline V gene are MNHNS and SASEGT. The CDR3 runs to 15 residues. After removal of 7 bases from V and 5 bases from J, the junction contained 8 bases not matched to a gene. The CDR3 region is CASNPETGGYQPQHF. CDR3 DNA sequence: TGTGCCAGCAACCCCGAGACAGGGGGCTATCAGCCCCAGCATTTT.

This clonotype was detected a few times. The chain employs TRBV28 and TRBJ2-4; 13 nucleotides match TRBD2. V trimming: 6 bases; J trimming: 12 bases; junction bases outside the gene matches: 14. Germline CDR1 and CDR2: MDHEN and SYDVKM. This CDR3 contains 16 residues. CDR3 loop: CASSRPPGLAGFAQYF. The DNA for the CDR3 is TGTGCCAGCAGCCGGCCTCCGGGACTAGCGGGATTTGCTCAGTACTTC. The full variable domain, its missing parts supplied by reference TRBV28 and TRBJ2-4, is DVKVTQSSRYLVKRTGEKVFLECVQDMDHENMFWYRQDPGLGLRLIYFSYDVKMKEKGDIPEGYSVSREKKERFSLILESASTNQTSMYLCASSRPPGLAGFAQYFGAGTRLSVL.

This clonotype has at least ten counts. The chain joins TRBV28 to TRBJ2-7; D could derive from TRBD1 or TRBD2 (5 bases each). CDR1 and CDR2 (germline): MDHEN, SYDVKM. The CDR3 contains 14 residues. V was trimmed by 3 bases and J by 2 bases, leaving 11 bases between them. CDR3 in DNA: TGTGCCAGCAGTTTCTATGGGGGAACCTACGAGCAGTACTTC. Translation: CASSFYGGTYEQYF.

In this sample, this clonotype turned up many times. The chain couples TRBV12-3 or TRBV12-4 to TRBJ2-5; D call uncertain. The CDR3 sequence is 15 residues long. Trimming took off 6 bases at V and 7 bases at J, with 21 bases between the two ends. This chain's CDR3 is CASRKDARPFGTQYF. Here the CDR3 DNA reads TGTGCCAGCAGAAAGGACGCCCGTCCGTTTGGGACCCAGTACTTC.

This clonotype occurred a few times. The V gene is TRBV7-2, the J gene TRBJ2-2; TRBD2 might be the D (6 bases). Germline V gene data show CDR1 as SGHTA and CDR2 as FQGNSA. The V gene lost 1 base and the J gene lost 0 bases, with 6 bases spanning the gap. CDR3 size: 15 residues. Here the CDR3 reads CASSLGRANTGELFF. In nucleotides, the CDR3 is TGTGCCAGCAGCTTAGGGAGGGCGAACACCGGGGAGCTGTTTTTT.

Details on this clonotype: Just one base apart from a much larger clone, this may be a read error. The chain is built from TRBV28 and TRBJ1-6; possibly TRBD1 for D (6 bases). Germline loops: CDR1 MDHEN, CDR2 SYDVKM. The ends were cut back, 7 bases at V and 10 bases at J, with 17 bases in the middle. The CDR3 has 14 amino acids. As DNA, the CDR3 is TGTGCCAGCAATTTCGAGAGGGGGGGATCACCCCTCCACTTT. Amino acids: CASNFERGGSPLHF.

The CDR3 DNA sequence: TGTGCCAGCAGCGGCCGGGCGGACAATGAGCAGTTCTTC. This sequence encodes CASSGRADNEQFF. J is TRBJ2-1 and V is TRBV9; no definite D call. The CDR3 runs 13 residues. Germline lookup yields CDR1 SGDLS and CDR2 YYNGEE. Deletions cut 3 bases from V and 5 bases from J, with 9 bases between.

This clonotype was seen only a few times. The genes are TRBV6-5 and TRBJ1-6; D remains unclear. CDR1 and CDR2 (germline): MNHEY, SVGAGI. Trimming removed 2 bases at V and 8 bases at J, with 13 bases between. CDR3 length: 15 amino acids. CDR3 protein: CASSYSLGSHSPLHF. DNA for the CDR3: TGTGCCAGCAGTTACAGCTTAGGGTCCCATTCACCCCTCCACTTT.

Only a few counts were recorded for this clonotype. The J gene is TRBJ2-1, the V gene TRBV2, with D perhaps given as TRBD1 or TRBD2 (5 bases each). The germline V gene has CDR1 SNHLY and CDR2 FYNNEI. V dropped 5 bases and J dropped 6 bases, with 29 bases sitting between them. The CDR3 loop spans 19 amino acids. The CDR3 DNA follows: TGTGCCAGCAGTCCTAGCATTATCCCTCAGGGCTCCACCTTCAATGAGCAGTTCTTC. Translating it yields CASSPSIIPQGSTFNEQFF.

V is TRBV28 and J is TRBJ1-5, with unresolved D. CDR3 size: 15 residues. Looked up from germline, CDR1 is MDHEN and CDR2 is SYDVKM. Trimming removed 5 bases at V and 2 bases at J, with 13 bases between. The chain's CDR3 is CASSPLVGGNQPQHF. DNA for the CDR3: TGTGCCAGCAGTCCCCTAGTGGGTGGCAATCAGCCCCAGCATTTT. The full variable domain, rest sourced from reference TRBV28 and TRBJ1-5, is DVKVTQSSRYLVKRTGEKVFLECVQDMDHENMFWYRQDPGLGLRLIYFSYDVKMKEKGDIPEGYSVSREKKERFSLILESASTNQTSMYLCASSPLVGGNQPQHFGDGTRLSIL.

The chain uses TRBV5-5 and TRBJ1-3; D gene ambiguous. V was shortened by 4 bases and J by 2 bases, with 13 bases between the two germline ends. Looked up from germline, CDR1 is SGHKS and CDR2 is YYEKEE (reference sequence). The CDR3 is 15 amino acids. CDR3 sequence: CASSRVGRAGNTIYF. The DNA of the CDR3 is TGTGCCAGCAGCCGGGTGGGGAGGGCTGGAAACACCATATATTTT.

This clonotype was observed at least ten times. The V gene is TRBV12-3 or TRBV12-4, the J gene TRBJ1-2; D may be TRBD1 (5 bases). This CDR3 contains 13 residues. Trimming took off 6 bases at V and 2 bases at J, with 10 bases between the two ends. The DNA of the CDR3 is TGTGCCAGCAGACGACAGCCGAACTATGGCTACACCTTC. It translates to CASRRQPNYGYTF.

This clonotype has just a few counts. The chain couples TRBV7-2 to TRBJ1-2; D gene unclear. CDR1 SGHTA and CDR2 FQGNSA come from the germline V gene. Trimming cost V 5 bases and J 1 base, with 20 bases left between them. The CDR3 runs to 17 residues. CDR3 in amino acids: CASSPHLRVGFNYGYTF. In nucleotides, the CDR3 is TGTGCCAGCAGCCCCCATCTAAGGGTAGGGTTTAACTATGGCTACACCTTC.

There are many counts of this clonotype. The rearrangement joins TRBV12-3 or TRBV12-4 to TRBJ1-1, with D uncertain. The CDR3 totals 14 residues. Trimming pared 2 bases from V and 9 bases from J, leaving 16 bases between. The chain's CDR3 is CASSLFGVGNQAFF. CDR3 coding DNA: TGTGCCAGCAGTTTATTCGGGGTGGGGAACCAAGCTTTCTTT.

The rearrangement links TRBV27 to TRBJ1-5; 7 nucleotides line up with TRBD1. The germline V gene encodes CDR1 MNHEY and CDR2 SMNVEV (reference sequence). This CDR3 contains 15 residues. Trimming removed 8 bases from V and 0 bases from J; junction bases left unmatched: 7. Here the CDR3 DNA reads TGTGCCAGCGGATGGACAGGTAATAGCAATCAGCCCCAGCATTTT. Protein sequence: CASGWTGNSNQPQHF.

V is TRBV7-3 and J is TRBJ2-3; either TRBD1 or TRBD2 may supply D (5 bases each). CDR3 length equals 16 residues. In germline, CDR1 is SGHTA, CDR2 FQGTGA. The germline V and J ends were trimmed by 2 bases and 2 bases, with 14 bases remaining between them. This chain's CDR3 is CASSLDGAIDTDTQYF. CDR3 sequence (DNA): TGTGCCAGCAGCTTAGACGGGGCGATTGACACAGATACGCAGTATTTT.

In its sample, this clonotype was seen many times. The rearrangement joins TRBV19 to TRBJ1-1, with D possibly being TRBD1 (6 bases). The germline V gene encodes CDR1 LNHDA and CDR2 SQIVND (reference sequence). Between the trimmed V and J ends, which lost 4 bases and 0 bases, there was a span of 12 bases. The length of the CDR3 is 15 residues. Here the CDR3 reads CASSKTGTLNTEAFF. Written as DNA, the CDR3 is TGTGCCAGTAGTAAAACCGGGACATTGAACACTGAAGCTTTCTTT.

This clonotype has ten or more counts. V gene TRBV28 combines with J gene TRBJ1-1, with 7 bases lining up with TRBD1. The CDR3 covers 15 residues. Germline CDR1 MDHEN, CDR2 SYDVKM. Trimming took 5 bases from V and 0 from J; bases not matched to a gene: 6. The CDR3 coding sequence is TGTGCCAGCAGTCGGCAGGGGGTCTTGAACACTGAAGCTTTCTTT. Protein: CASSRQGVLNTEAFF. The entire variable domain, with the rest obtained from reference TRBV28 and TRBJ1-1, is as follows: DVKVTQSSRYLVKRTGEKVFLECVQDMDHENMFWYRQDPGLGLRLIYFSYDVKMKEKGDIPEGYSVSREKKERFSLILESASTNQTSMYLCASSRQGVLNTEAFFGQGTRLTVV.

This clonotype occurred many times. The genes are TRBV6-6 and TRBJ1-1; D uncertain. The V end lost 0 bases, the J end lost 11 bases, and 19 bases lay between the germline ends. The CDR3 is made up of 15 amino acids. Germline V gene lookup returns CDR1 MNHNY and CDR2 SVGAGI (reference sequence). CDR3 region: CASSYSTVDGAGAFF. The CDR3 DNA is TGTGCCAGCAGTTACTCGACGGTGGACGGCGCCGGGGCTTTCTTT.

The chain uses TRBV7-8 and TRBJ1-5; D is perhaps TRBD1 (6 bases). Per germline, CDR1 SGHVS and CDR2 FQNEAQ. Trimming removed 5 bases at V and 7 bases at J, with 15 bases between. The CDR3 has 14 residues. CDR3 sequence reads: CASSPGRGLQPQHF. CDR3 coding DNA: TGTGCCAGCAGCCCAGGGCGGGGGCTCCAGCCCCAGCATTTT.